This passage covers 20 T cell receptor beta chains from one sample sequenced in a study of human T cells and chemical hapten exposure. TCRdb used MiXCR to reprocess the RACE reads, holding one entry per CDR3 protein. This sample has fewer than 500,000 distinct CDR3 sequences; approximately 4.4% occur once, and the top ten carry approximately 2.1%. Time point noted: patch test 1, 2 weeks after DPC sensitization. Treatment in this sample: therapeutic diphenylcyclopropenone sensitization with weekly scalp DPC. The specimen was whole blood, collected in connection with sensitization to the hapten diphenylcyclopropenone (DPC). The receptors originated from a woman aged 50 to 65 with alopecia areata. Some clones in this sample may be carry-over from other donors' samples.

This clonotype appeared many times. The chain combines TRBV14 with TRBJ1-2, with TRBD1 identical over 9 bases. Trimming took 0 bases from V and 4 from J; bases not matched to a gene: 6. Germline assignment: CDR1 SGHDN and CDR2 FVKESK. The CDR3 runs 16 residues. CDR3 in DNA: TGTGCCAGCAGCCAAGATCTAGGACAGGGGATCTATGGCTACACCTTC. Protein: CASSQDLGQGIYGYTF.

The chain employs TRBV10-3 and TRBJ2-4, with 8 bases matching TRBD1. V trimming: 2 bases; J trimming: 2 bases; junction bases outside the gene matches: 5. Germline loops: CDR1 ENHRY, CDR2 SYGVKD. The CDR3 has 16 amino acids. CDR3 sequence reads: CAISERQGITKNIQYF. The CDR3 nucleotides are TGTGCCATCAGTGAGCGACAGGGGATAACCAAAAACATTCAGTACTTC.

This clonotype was detected many times. The chain recombines TRBV5-1 with TRBJ1-1, with 11 positions matching TRBD1. V dropped 4 bases and J dropped 1; count of bases not matched to a gene: 3. The CDR3 covers 15 residues. Germline V CDR1 and CDR2: SGHRS, YFSETQ. The CDR3 sequence: CASSPDRGPNTEAFF. The CDR3 region has the DNA TGCGCCAGCAGCCCGGACAGGGGGCCGAACACTGAAGCTTTCTTT.

The chain employs TRBV4-1 and TRBJ2-7; D is uncertain. The length of the CDR3 is 15 residues. Looked up from germline, CDR1 is MGHRA and CDR2 is YSYEKL. V was pared by 0 bases and J by 0 bases, with 9 bases between. This CDR3 is CASSQDEVSSYEQYF. In DNA, the CDR3 is TGCGCCAGCAGCCAAGATGAGGTCAGCTCCTACGAGCAGTACTTC.

This clonotype was seen a handful of times. The chain couples TRBV29-1 to TRBJ2-7; TRBD1 agrees at 9 bases. This CDR3 spans 13 amino acids. The germline gives CDR1 SQVTM, CDR2 ANQGSEA. J lost 7 bases, V lost 3 bases, and 7 bases had no gene match. The CDR3 reads CSVDLGQGGEQYF. The CDR3 DNA follows: TGCAGCGTTGACTTGGGACAGGGTGGGGAGCAGTACTTC.

This clonotype was counted at least ten times. The chain couples TRBV7-7 to TRBJ2-3; 14 bases match TRBD2. The CDR3 is made up of 16 amino acids. The germline V gene has CDR1 SSHAT and CDR2 FNYEAQ (reference sequence). V lost 5 bases to trimming and J lost 4 bases; unmatched junction nucleotides: 5. In DNA, the CDR3 is TGTGCCAGCAGCATGAGACTAGCGGGAGGGCCAGATACGCAGTATTTT. It codes for CASSMRLAGGPDTQYF.

This clonotype was seen at least ten times. V and J are TRBV20-1 and TRBJ2-1; 7 bases line up with TRBD1. This CDR3 region has 14 residues. V shed 6 bases and J 4 bases; nucleotides not matched to a gene: 9. Germline lookup yields CDR1 DFQATT and CDR2 SNEGSKA (reference sequence). Written as DNA, the CDR3 is TGCAGTGCGGAATCCGGGACAGTTTACAATGAGCAGTTCTTC. Residues: CSAESGTVYNEQFF.

This clonotype was seen only a few times. The chain joins TRBV12-3 or TRBV12-4 to TRBJ1-3; no reliable D call. V was shortened by 5 bases and J by 0 bases, with 5 bases between the two germline ends. CDR3 length: 13 amino acids. CDR3 in DNA: TGTGCCAGCAGTGAGTTCTCTGGAAACACCATATATTTT. Encoded protein: CASSEFSGNTIYF.

This clonotype was seen repeatedly, ten times or more. The V and J genes are TRBV6-5 and TRBJ1-1; the D is unclear. Looked up from germline, CDR1 is MNHEY and CDR2 is SVGAGI. The V and J ends lost 0 bases and 2 bases respectively, with 13 bases between them. The CDR3 is made up of 16 amino acids. CDR3 bases: TGTGCCAGCAGTTACTCGATGAATCGGGTAAACACTGAAGCTTTCTTT. This sequence encodes CASSYSMNRVNTEAFF.

The J gene is TRBJ1-1, the V gene TRBV12-3 or TRBV12-4; the D is unclear. This CDR3 has 13 residues. Trimming removed 7 bases from V and 7 bases from J, with 16 bases in between. The CDR3 DNA reads TGTGCCAGCACACTTAACAGCCGACTTGAAGCTTTCTTT. Its protein product is CASTLNSRLEAFF.

V and J are TRBV20-1 and TRBJ1-5, with 9 bases fitting TRBD1. Germline V gives CDR1 DFQATT, CDR2 SNEGSKA (reference sequence). J was trimmed by 5 bases and V by 5 bases; bases with no gene match: 16. The CDR3 length is 17 residues. The CDR3 bases are TGCAGTGCTGGGGGGCGGGACAGGGAAGGAGGCTATCAGCCCCAGCATTTT. Its protein product is CSAGGRDREGGYQPQHF.

This clonotype was observed a handful of times. The chain joins TRBV27 to TRBJ2-5, with 7 bases fitting TRBD1. The CDR3 length is 14 residues. Trimming at V came to 3 bases and at J to 5 bases, leaving 6 bases not matched to a gene. Germline values: CDR1 MNHEY, CDR2 SMNVEV (reference sequence). As DNA, the CDR3 is TGTGCCAGCAGTTTCGGGACAGCGAAGGAGACCCAGTACTTC. Its translation is CASSFGTAKETQYF.

This clonotype was recorded at least ten times. The J gene is TRBJ2-5, the V gene TRBV6-5; possible D gene TRBD1, 5 bases. Germline CDR1 reads MNHEY; CDR2 reads SVGAGI. This CDR3 is built from 14 residues. V gave up 4 bases and J gave up 2 bases, with 11 bases separating them. DNA for the CDR3: TGTGCCAGCAGTTCGACAGTGTTTCAAGAGACCCAGTACTTC. Its translation is CASSSTVFQETQYF.

This clonotype was recorded many times. The chain employs TRBV6-1 and TRBJ2-1, with 9 bases matching TRBD2. The CDR3 consists of 13 residues. Losses at the gene ends were 5 bases for V and 8 bases for J; bases not matched to a gene: 4. Per germline, CDR1 MNHNS and CDR2 SASEGT. The CDR3 protein is CASSSRTSDEQFF. The CDR3 DNA sequence: TGTGCCAGCAGTTCGCGGACTAGCGATGAGCAGTTCTTC.

This clonotype came up many times. The chain couples TRBV21-1 to TRBJ1-5; the D segment call TRBD1 is taken from the table without a DNA check. TRBV21-1 is listed as a pseudogene. The CDR3 totals 15 residues. In DNA, the CDR3 is TGTGCCAGCAGCAAACTTCCAGGGGGGGATCAGCCCCAGCATTTT. As protein: CASSKLPGGDQPQHF.

In this sample, this clonotype turned up a few times. This sequence joins TRBV18 and TRBJ2-4, with TRBD1 as a possible D gene (5 bases). Per the germline V gene, CDR1 is KGHSH and CDR2 is LQKENI. There are 14 residues in the CDR3. The ends were cut back, 3 bases at V and 10 bases at J, with 16 bases in the middle. The CDR3 spells CASSPRSSKGIQYF. CDR3 coding DNA: TGTGCCAGCTCACCGAGGTCGTCTAAGGGGATTCAGTACTTC. The whole variable domain, filled in from reference TRBV18 and TRBJ2-4, reads NAGVMQNPRHLVRRRGQEARLRCSPMKGHSHVYWYRQLPEEGLKFMVYLQKENIIDESGMPKERFSAEFPKEGPSILRIQQVVRGDSAAYFCASSPRSSKGIQYFGAGTRLSVL.

This clonotype occurred a few times. The CDR3 DNA sequence: TGTGCCAGCAGAGCCCCTAGCGGGGGGGACAATGAGCAGTTCTTC. Translating it yields CASRAPSGGDNEQFF. The chain has TRBV6-2 or TRBV6-3 and TRBJ2-1; 12 bases are shared with TRBD2. V shed 6 bases and J 5 bases; nucleotides not matched to a gene: 5. Germline CDR1 MNHEY, CDR2 SVGEGT. The CDR3 is 15 amino acids.

The chain employs TRBV5-1 and TRBJ1-4; 7 nucleotides match TRBD1. This CDR3 has 13 residues. V shed 2 bases, J shed 5 bases, and the junction held 0 bases outside the gene matches. Per the germline V gene, CDR1 is SGHRS and CDR2 is YFSETQ. CDR3 nucleotide sequence: TGCGCCAGCAGCTTACAGGGGAATGAAAAACTGTTTTTT. Translating it yields CASSLQGNEKLFF.

The chain combines TRBV28 with TRBJ2-3; maybe TRBD2 (5 bases). Trimming took off 8 bases at V and 0 bases at J, with 12 bases between the two ends. Germline values: CDR1 MDHEN, CDR2 SYDVKM. The CDR3 extends over 14 amino acids. The CDR3 DNA reads as TGTGCCAGCGGAATAAGGAGGAGCACAGATACGCAGTATTTT. Residues: CASGIRRSTDTQYF. Using reference TRBV28 and TRBJ2-3 for the parts outside the CDR3, the full variable domain is DVKVTQSSRYLVKRTGEKVFLECVQDMDHENMFWYRQDPGLGLRLIYFSYDVKMKEKGDIPEGYSVSREKKERFSLILESASTNQTSMYLCASGIRRSTDTQYFGPGTRLTVL.

This clonotype has a count of ten or more. This sequence joins TRBV6-1 and TRBJ1-4, with 7 positions matching TRBD1. The germline V gene encodes CDR1 MNHNS and CDR2 SASEGT. The ends lost 6 bases at V and 7 bases at J; junction bases unmatched: 14. The CDR3 is 16 amino acids. CDR3 protein: CASRTPPAGGSEKLFF. CDR3 DNA sequence: TGTGCCAGCAGGACCCCCCCGGCAGGGGGGAGTGAAAAACTGTTTTTT.